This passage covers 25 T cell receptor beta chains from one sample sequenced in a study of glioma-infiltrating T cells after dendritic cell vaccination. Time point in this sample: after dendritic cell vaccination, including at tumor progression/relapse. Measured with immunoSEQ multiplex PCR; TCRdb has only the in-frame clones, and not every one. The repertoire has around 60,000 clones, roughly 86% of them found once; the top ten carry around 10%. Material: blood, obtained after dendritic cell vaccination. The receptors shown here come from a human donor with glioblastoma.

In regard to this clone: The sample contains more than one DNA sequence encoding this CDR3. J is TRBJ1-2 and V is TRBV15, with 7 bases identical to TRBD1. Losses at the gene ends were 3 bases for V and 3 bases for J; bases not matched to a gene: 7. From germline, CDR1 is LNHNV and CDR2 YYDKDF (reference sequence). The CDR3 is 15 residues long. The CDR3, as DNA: TGTGCCACCAGCAGGAACTTAGGGGGCCACTATGGCTACACCTTC. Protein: CATSRNLGGHYGYTF. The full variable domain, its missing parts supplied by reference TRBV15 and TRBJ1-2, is DAMVIQNPRYQVTQFGKPVTLSCSQTLNHNVMYWYQQKSSQAPKLLFHYYDKDFNNEADTPDNFQSRRPNTSFCFLDIRSPGLGDTAMYLCATSRNLGGHYGYTFGSGTRLTVV.

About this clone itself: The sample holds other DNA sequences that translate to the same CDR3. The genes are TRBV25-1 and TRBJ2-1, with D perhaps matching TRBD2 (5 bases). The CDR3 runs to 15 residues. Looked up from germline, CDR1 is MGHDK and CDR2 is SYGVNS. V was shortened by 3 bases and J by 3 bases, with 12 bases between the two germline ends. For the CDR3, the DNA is TGTGCCAGCAGTGACCCCCTGAGGGTCTACAATGAGCAGTTCTTC. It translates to CASSDPLRVYNEQFF.

The CDR3 loop reads CASSLGAVRAGEGYTF. The DNA for the CDR3 is TGCGCCAGCAGCTTGGGGGCTGTAAGGGCGGGTGAAGGCTACACCTTC. The V gene is TRBV5-1, the J gene TRBJ1-2; D gene uncertain. Germline CDR1 SGHRS, CDR2 YFSETQ. V gave up 0 bases and J gave up 8 bases, with 20 bases separating them. The CDR3 has 16 residues.

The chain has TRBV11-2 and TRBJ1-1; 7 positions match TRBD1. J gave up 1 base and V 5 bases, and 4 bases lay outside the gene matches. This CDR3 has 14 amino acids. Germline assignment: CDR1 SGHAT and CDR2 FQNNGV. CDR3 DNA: TGTGCCAGCAGCCAACAGGGGCCGAACACTGAAGCTTTCTTT. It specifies CASSQQGPNTEAFF.

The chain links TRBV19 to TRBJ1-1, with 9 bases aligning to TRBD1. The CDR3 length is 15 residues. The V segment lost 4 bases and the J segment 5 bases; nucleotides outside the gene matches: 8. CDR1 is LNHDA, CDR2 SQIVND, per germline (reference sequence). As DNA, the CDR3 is TGTGCCAGTAGTACACCGGGACAGGGAGGGACTGAAGCTTTCTTT. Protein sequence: CASSTPGQGGTEAFF.

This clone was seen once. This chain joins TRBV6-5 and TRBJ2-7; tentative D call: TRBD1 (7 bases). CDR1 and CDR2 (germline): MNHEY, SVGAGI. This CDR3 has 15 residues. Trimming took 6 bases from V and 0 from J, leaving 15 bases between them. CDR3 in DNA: TGTGCCAGCAGCCCTCCAGGGGGGAGCTCCTACGAGCAGTACTTC. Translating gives CASSPPGGSSYEQYF.

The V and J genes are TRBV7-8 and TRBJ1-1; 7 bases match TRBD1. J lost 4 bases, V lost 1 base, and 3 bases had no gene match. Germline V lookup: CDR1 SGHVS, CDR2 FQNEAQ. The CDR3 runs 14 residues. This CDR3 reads CASSLGQGFTEAFF. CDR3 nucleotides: TGTGCCAGCAGCTTAGGACAGGGTTTCACTGAAGCTTTCTTT.

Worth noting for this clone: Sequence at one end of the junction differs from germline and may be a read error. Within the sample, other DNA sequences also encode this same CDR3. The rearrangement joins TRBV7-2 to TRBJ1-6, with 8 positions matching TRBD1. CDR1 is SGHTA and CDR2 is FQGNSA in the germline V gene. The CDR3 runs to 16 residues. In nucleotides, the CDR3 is TGTGCCAGCAGCTCGGGAACAGGACAGGGAAATTCCCCCCTCCACTTT. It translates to CASSSGTGQGNSPLHF. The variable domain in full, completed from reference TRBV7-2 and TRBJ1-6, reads GAGVSQSPSNKVTEKGKDVELRCDPISGHTALYWYRQSLGQGLEFLIYFQGNSAPDKSGLPSDRFSAERTGGSVSTLTIQRTQQEDSAVYLCASSSGTGQGNSPLHFGNGTRLTVT.

The CDR3 reads CASSPTDYEQYF. The CDR3 DNA reads as TGTGCCAGCAGCCCAACTGACTACGAGCAGTACTTC. This chain joins TRBV7-2 and TRBJ2-7; no clear D gene. The CDR3 spans 12 residues. Germline V gene sequence: CDR1 SGHTA, CDR2 FQGNSA. Trimming took off 5 bases at V and 3 bases at J, with 8 bases between the two ends.

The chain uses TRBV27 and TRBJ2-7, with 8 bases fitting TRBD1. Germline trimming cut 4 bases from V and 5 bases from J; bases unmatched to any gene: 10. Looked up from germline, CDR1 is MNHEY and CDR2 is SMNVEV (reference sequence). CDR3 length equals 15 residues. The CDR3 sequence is CASSSPGGSLDEQYF. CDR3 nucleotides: TGTGCCAGCAGTTCACCAGGGGGCTCTTTGGACGAGCAGTACTTC.

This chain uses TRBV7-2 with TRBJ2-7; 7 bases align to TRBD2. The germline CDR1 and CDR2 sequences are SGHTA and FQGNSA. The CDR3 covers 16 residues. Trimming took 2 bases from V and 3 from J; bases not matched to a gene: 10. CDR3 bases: TGTGCCAGCAGCTTAATGGGCGGGAGCTCCAACTACGAGCAGTACTTC. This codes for CASSLMGGSSNYEQYF.

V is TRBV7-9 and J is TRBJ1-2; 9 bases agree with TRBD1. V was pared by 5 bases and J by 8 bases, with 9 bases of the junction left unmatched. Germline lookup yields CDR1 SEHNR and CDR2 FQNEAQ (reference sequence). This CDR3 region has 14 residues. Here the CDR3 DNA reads TGTGCCAGCAGCCAGGGGACAGGGCCCGTAGGCTACACCTTC. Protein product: CASSQGTGPVGYTF. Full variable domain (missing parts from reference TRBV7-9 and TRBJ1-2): DTGVSQNPRHKITKRGQNVTFRCDPISEHNRLYWYRQTLGQGPEFLTYFQNEAQLEKSRLLSDRFSAERPKGSFSTLEIQRTEQGDSAMYLCASSQGTGPVGYTFGSGTRLTVV.

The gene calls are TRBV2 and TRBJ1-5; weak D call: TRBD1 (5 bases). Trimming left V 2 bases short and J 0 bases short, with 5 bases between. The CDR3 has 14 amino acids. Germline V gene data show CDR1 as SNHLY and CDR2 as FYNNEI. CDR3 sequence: CASSERGSNQPQHF. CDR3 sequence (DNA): TGTGCCAGCAGTGAAAGGGGTAGCAATCAGCCCCAGCATTTT.

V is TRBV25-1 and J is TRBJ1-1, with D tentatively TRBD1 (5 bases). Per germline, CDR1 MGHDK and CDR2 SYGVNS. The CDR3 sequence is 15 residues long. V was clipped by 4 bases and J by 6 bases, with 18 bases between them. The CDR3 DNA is TGTGCCAGCAGTGGACCTCAGGGTCCTGCCCCTGAAGCTTTCTTT. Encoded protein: CASSGPQGPAPEAFF.

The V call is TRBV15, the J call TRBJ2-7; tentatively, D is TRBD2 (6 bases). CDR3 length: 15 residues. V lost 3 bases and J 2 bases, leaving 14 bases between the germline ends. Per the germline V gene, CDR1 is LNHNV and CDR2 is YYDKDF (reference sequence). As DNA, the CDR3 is TGTGCCACCAGCAGGGGATGGGAGGCACCCTACGAGCAGTACTTC. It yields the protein CATSRGWEAPYEQYF.

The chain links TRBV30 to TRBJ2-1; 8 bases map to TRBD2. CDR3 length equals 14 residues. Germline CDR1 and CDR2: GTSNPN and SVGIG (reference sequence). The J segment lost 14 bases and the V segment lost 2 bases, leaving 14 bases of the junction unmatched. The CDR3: CAWSMSGGLSSEFF. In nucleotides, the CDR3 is TGTGCCTGGAGTATGTCGGGAGGGCTGTCGTCGGAGTTCTTC. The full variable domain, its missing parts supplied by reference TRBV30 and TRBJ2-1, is SQTIHQWPATLVQPVGSPLSLECTVEGTSNPNLYWYRQAAGRGLQLLFYSVGIGQISSEVPQNLSASRPQDRQFILSSKKLLLSDSGFYLCAWSMSGGLSSEFFGPGTRLTVL.

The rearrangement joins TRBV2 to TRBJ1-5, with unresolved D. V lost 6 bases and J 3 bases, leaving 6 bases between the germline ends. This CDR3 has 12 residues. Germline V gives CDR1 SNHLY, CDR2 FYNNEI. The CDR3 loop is CASRALNQPQHF. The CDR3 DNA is TGTGCCAGCAGGGCCCTCAATCAGCCCCAGCATTTT.

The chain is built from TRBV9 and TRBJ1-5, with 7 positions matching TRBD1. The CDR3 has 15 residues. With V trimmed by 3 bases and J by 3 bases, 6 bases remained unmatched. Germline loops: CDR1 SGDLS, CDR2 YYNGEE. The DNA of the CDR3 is TGTGCCAGCAGCGGAGGGGACAGCCTCAATCAGCCCCAGCATTTT. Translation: CASSGGDSLNQPQHF.

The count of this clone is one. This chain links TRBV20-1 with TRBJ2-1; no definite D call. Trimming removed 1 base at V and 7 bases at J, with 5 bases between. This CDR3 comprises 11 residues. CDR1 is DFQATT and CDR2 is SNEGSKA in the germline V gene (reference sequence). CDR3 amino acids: CSARVNNEQFF. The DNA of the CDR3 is TGCAGTGCTAGAGTAAATAATGAGCAGTTCTTC.

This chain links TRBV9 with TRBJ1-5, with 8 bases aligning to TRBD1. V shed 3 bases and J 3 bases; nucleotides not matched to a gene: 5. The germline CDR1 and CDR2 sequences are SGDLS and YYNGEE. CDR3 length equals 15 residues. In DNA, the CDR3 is TGTGCCAGCAGCGAGGACAGGGCCCTCAATCAGCCCCAGCATTTT. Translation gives CASSEDRALNQPQHF.

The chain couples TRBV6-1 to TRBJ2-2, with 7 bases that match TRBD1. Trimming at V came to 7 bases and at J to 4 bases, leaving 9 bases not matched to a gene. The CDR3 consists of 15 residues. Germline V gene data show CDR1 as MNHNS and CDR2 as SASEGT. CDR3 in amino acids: CASKVEQGITGELFF. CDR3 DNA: TGTGCCAGCAAGGTGGAACAGGGGATCACCGGGGAGCTGTTTTTT.

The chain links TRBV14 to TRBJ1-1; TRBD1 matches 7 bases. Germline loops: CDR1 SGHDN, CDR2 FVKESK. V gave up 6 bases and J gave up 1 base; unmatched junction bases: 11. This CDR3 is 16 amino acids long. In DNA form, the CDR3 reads TGTGCCAGCAGACCCGCTCGACCAGGGGGGAACACTGAAGCTTTCTTT. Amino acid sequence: CASRPARPGGNTEAFF.

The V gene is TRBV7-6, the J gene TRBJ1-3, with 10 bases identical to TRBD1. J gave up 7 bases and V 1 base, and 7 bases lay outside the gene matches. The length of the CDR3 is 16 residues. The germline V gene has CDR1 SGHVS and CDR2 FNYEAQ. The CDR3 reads CASSLVVGTGVNTIYF. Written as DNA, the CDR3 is TGTGCCAGCAGCTTAGTTGTCGGGACAGGGGTGAACACCATATATTTT.

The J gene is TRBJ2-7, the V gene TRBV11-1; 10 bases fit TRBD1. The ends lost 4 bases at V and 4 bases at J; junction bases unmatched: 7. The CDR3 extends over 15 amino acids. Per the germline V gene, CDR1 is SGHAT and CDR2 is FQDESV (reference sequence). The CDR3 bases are TGTGCCAGCAGCTCGACCCGGACAGGGGGATACGAGCAGTACTTC. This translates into CASSSTRTGGYEQYF.

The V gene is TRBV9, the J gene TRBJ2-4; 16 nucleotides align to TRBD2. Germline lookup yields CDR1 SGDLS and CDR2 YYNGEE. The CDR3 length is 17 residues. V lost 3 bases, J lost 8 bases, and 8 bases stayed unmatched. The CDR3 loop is CASSAGTSGGGGHIQYF. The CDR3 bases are TGTGCCAGCAGCGCCGGGACTAGCGGGGGGGGAGGTCACATTCAGTACTTC.